The rows below give T cell receptor beta chains drawn from one sample of a study of T cell responses to AZD1222 COVID-19 vaccine. Generated by immunoSEQ multiplex PCR, the TCRdb table keeps only in-frame clones and is missing some. The sample consists of more than 100,000 clones, roughly nine tenths of them appearing once. This material consisted of peripheral blood, taken 28 days after the second AZD1222 dose. These receptors were obtained from an adult who received the AZD1222 COVID-19 vaccine. Both conserved end residues are part of each CDR3. Each record gives: V gene, D gene, J gene, clone size, CDR3 protein, CDR3 DNA. D genes are given only for firm matches. Clone size is given for some rows only: seen once, a few or many times, or a class if the clone is expanded.

V gene: TRBV7-9; D gene: NA; J gene: TRBJ1-3; clone size: NA; CDR3 protein: CASSLVTPLVNSGNTIYF; CDR3 DNA: TGTGCCAGCAGCTTAGTAACCCCATTGGTTAACTCTGGAAACACCATATATTTT
V gene: TRBV3-1/TRBV3-2; D gene: NA; J gene: TRBJ2-2; clone size: NA; CDR3 protein: CASSPQTGRGTGELFF; CDR3 DNA: TGTGCCAGCAGCCCCCAGACAGGAAGGGGCACCGGGGAGCTGTTTTTT
V gene: TRBV5-4; D gene: TRBD1; J gene: TRBJ1-2; clone size: once; CDR3 protein: CASSHPDRDYGYTF; CDR3 DNA: TGTGCCAGCAGCCACCCGGACAGGGACTATGGCTACACCTTC
V gene: TRBV7-8; D gene: NA; J gene: TRBJ1-1; clone size: NA; CDR3 protein: CASSIMGQSGEAFF; CDR3 DNA: TGTGCCAGCAGTATCATGGGACAATCCGGAGAAGCTTTCTTT
V gene: TRBV11-1; D gene: NA; J gene: TRBJ1-3; clone size: NA; CDR3 protein: CASSLATIPDTGLYF; CDR3 DNA: TGTGCCAGCAGCTTAGCCACGATCCCGGACACCGGATTGTATTTT
V gene: TRBV5-1; D gene: NA; J gene: TRBJ1-3; clone size: NA; CDR3 protein: CASSSGAGNTIYF; CDR3 DNA: TGCGCCAGCAGCTCAGGGGCTGGAAACACCATATATTTT
V gene: TRBV5-6; D gene: NA; J gene: TRBJ1-2; clone size: NA; CDR3 protein: CASSLGPTVYGYTF; CDR3 DNA: TGTGCCAGCAGCTTGGGACCAACCGTTTATGGCTACACCTTC
V gene: TRBV2; D gene: NA; J gene: TRBJ1-2; clone size: NA; CDR3 protein: CASSEYLSTGRYGYTF; CDR3 DNA: TGTGCCAGCAGTGAATACCTCTCGACAGGACGCTATGGCTACACCTTC
V gene: TRBV9; D gene: TRBD1; J gene: TRBJ2-1; clone size: NA; CDR3 protein: CASSVRDRAGNEQFF; CDR3 DNA: TGTGCCAGCAGCGTGCGGGACAGGGCGGGCAATGAGCAGTTCTTC
V gene: TRBV18; D gene: TRBD1; J gene: TRBJ2-5; clone size: NA; CDR3 protein: CASSRTGGMETQYF; CDR3 DNA: TGTGCCAGCTCAAGGACAGGGGGCATGGAGACCCAGTACTTC
V gene: TRBV19; D gene: NA; J gene: TRBJ1-1; clone size: NA; CDR3 protein: CASSIRVALNTEAFF; CDR3 DNA: TGTGCCAGTAGTATTAGGGTCGCGCTGAACACTGAAGCTTTCTTT
V gene: TRBV28; D gene: NA; J gene: TRBJ1-1; clone size: NA; CDR3 protein: CASHERATSEAFF; CDR3 DNA: TGTGCCAGCCACGAAAGGGCAACATCTGAAGCTTTCTTT
V gene: TRBV5-5; D gene: NA; J gene: TRBJ1-1; clone size: NA; CDR3 protein: CASSLVRGGWGSEAFF; CDR3 DNA: TGTGCCAGCAGCTTGGTTAGGGGAGGGTGGGGAAGCGAAGCTTTCTTT
V gene: TRBV29-1; D gene: NA; J gene: TRBJ2-3; clone size: NA; CDR3 protein: CSSGLALDTQYF; CDR3 DNA: TGCAGCTCGGGGCTAGCTTTAGATACGCAGTATTTT
V gene: TRBV19; D gene: NA; J gene: TRBJ1-6; clone size: NA; CDR3 protein: CASDGGGHSGSPLHF; CDR3 DNA: TGTGCCAGTGACGGGGGGGGCCACTCCGGGTCACCCCTCCACTTT
V gene: TRBV19; D gene: TRBD1; J gene: TRBJ1-6; clone size: NA; CDR3 protein: CASTNRQGASNSPLHF; CDR3 DNA: TGTGCCAGTACCAACCGACAGGGGGCGTCTAATTCACCCCTCCACTTT
V gene: TRBV6-4; D gene: NA; J gene: TRBJ1-4; clone size: NA; CDR3 protein: CASSVIVEKLFF; CDR3 DNA: TGTGCCAGCAGTGTAATTGTTGAAAAACTGTTTTTT
V gene: TRBV18; D gene: NA; J gene: TRBJ1-6; clone size: NA; CDR3 protein: CASSPSGQRNSPLHF; CDR3 DNA: TGTGCCAGCTCACCAAGTGGACAGCGGAATTCACCCCTCCACTTT
V gene: TRBV7-7; D gene: NA; J gene: TRBJ1-5; clone size: few; CDR3 protein: CASSLGDRTPGHRGNQPQHF; CDR3 DNA: TGTGCTAGCAGCTTGGGAGACAGGACCCCCGGGCATAGGGGCAATCAGCCCCAGCATTTT
V gene: TRBV7-2; D gene: NA; J gene: TRBJ1-2; clone size: once; CDR3 protein: CASSETRANYGYTF; CDR3 DNA: TGTGCCAGCAGCGAGACAAGAGCTAACTATGGCTACACCTTC
V gene: TRBV3-1/TRBV3-2; D gene: TRBD1; J gene: TRBJ1-3; clone size: NA; CDR3 protein: CASSQPARRGQGNTIYF; CDR3 DNA: TGTGCCAGCAGCCAGCCGGCGAGGAGGGGGCAAGGAAACACCATATATTTT
V gene: TRBV4-3; D gene: TRBD1; J gene: TRBJ1-3; clone size: NA; CDR3 protein: CASSQDGAGGRNTIYF; CDR3 DNA: TGCGCCAGCAGCCAAGATGGGGCAGGGGGAAGAAACACCATATATTTT
V gene: TRBV30; D gene: NA; J gene: TRBJ1-1; clone size: NA; CDR3 protein: CAWRPPWGLNTEAFF; CDR3 DNA: TGTGCCTGGAGGCCCCCCTGGGGGCTGAACACTGAAGCTTTCTTT
V gene: TRBV6-2/TRBV6-3; D gene: TRBD1; J gene: TRBJ2-3; clone size: NA; CDR3 protein: CASSGTGFISTDTQYF; CDR3 DNA: TGTGCCAGCAGTGGGACAGGCTTCATTAGCACAGATACGCAGTATTTT
V gene: TRBV6-5; D gene: TRBD1; J gene: TRBJ2-7; clone size: NA; CDR3 protein: CASNEAIDRAHEQYF; CDR3 DNA: TGTGCCAGCAACGAGGCAATCGACAGGGCGCACGAGCAGTACTTC
V gene: TRBV7-9; D gene: TRBD1; J gene: TRBJ2-1; clone size: NA; CDR3 protein: CASSAAGTGRNEQFF; CDR3 DNA: TGTGCCAGCAGCGCAGCCGGGACAGGGAGGAATGAGCAGTTCTTC
V gene: TRBV19; D gene: TRBD2; J gene: TRBJ2-2; clone size: once; CDR3 protein: CASHTYGGARTGELFF; CDR3 DNA: TGTGCCAGCCATACTTACGGGGGGGCAAGAACCGGGGAGCTGTTTTTT
V gene: TRBV28; D gene: TRBD1; J gene: TRBJ1-2; clone size: once; CDR3 protein: CASSLWPGQGTDYGYTF; CDR3 DNA: TGTGCCAGCAGTTTATGGCCGGGACAGGGGACGGACTATGGCTACACCTTC
V gene: TRBV5-1; D gene: TRBD1; J gene: TRBJ1-1; clone size: NA; CDR3 protein: CASSLGEGAGAFF; CDR3 DNA: TGCGCCAGCAGCTTGGGGGAGGGGGCTGGCGCTTTCTTT
V gene: TRBV6-4; D gene: NA; J gene: TRBJ1-5; clone size: NA; CDR3 protein: CASSETHSNQPQHF; CDR3 DNA: TGTGCCAGCAGTGAAACCCATAGCAATCAGCCCCAGCATTTT
V gene: TRBV19; D gene: NA; J gene: TRBJ2-7; clone size: NA; CDR3 protein: CASSIGVFSYEQYF; CDR3 DNA: TGTGCCAGTAGTATAGGAGTCTTTTCCTACGAGCAGTACTTC
V gene: TRBV30; D gene: NA; J gene: TRBJ1-3; clone size: few; CDR3 protein: CAWSVRGSGNTIYF; CDR3 DNA: TGTGCCTGGAGTGTACGTGGCTCTGGAAACACCATATATTTT
V gene: TRBV11-1; D gene: NA; J gene: TRBJ1-4; clone size: NA; CDR3 protein: CASSLRGDNEKLFF; CDR3 DNA: TGTGCCAGCAGCTTACGGGGAGATAATGAAAAACTGTTTTTT
V gene: TRBV7-2; D gene: NA; J gene: TRBJ2-3; clone size: NA; CDR3 protein: CASSLARGRDTQYF; CDR3 DNA: TGTGCCAGCAGCTTAGCCAGGGGACGGGATACGCAGTATTTT
V gene: TRBV6-2/TRBV6-3; D gene: TRBD1; J gene: TRBJ2-2; clone size: NA; CDR3 protein: CASSYWRQGTGELFF; CDR3 DNA: TGTGCCAGCAGTTACTGGCGACAGGGAACCGGGGAGCTGTTTTTT
V gene: TRBV6-1; D gene: NA; J gene: TRBJ1-2; clone size: few; CDR3 protein: CASSEIYGVYGYTF; CDR3 DNA: TGTGCCAGCAGTGAAATTTACGGAGTCTATGGCTACACCTTC
V gene: TRBV27; D gene: TRBD2; J gene: TRBJ2-3; clone size: NA; CDR3 protein: CASSLRAGVSTDTQYF; CDR3 DNA: TGTGCCAGCAGTTTAAGGGCGGGAGTTAGCACAGATACGCAGTATTTT
V gene: TRBV7-2; D gene: NA; J gene: TRBJ1-3; clone size: NA; CDR3 protein: CANTVITPDSGNTIYF; CDR3 DNA: TGTGCCAACACAGTTATCACACCAGACTCTGGAAACACCATATATTTT
V gene: TRBV6-5; D gene: NA; J gene: TRBJ1-1; clone size: few; CDR3 protein: CASTPPYGSDEAFF; CDR3 DNA: TGTGCCAGCACCCCCCCATATGGTTCCGATGAAGCTTTCTTT
V gene: TRBV11-2; D gene: TRBD2; J gene: TRBJ2-5; clone size: NA; CDR3 protein: CASSLETSGSQYF; CDR3 DNA: TGTGCCAGCAGCTTAGAGACTAGCGGGTCGCAGTACTTC
V gene: TRBV2; D gene: NA; J gene: TRBJ2-1; clone size: NA; CDR3 protein: CASSVGGGKFF; CDR3 DNA: TGTGCCAGCAGTGTCGGAGGCGGAAAGTTCTTC
V gene: TRBV6-5; D gene: NA; J gene: TRBJ1-1; clone size: NA; CDR3 protein: CASSYSGGTEAFF; CDR3 DNA: TGTGCCAGCAGTTACTCGGGGGGGACTGAAGCTTTCTTT
V gene: TRBV7-2; D gene: NA; J gene: TRBJ2-7; clone size: NA; CDR3 protein: CASSLSGTLSYEQYF; CDR3 DNA: TGTGCCAGCAGCTTATCGGGAACCCTCTCCTACGAGCAGTACTTC
V gene: TRBV6-5; D gene: NA; J gene: TRBJ1-6; clone size: NA; CDR3 protein: CASSYSGPARGSPLHF; CDR3 DNA: TGTGCCAGCAGTTACTCGGGACCCGCACGGGGCTCACCCCTCCACTTT
V gene: TRBV27; D gene: NA; J gene: TRBJ2-1; clone size: NA; CDR3 protein: CASRQGLHNEQFF; CDR3 DNA: TGTGCCAGCAGGCAGGGGCTTCACAATGAGCAGTTCTTC
V gene: TRBV6-4; D gene: NA; J gene: TRBJ2-3; clone size: once; CDR3 protein: CASSVRVGDTQYF; CDR3 DNA: TGTGCCAGCAGTGTGAGGGTTGGAGATACGCAGTATTTT
V gene: TRBV5-4; D gene: TRBD1; J gene: TRBJ1-1; clone size: NA; CDR3 protein: CASSLEIKDRAFF; CDR3 DNA: TGTGCCAGCAGCTTGGAAATTAAGGACAGGGCTTTCTTT
V gene: TRBV5-1; D gene: NA; J gene: TRBJ1-4; clone size: NA; CDR3 protein: CASSLDRNEKLFF; CDR3 DNA: TGCGCCAGCAGCTTGGACAGGAATGAAAAACTGTTTTTT
V gene: TRBV12-3/TRBV12-4; D gene: NA; J gene: TRBJ1-2; clone size: NA; CDR3 protein: CASSSHYASGYTF; CDR3 DNA: TGTGCCAGCAGCTCACACTACGCGAGTGGCTACACCTTC
V gene: TRBV3-1/TRBV3-2; D gene: NA; J gene: TRBJ1-1; clone size: NA; CDR3 protein: CASSQVRGGYTEAFF; CDR3 DNA: TGTGCCAGCAGCCAAGTAAGGGGTGGTTACACTGAAGCTTTCTTT
V gene: TRBV11-2; D gene: NA; J gene: TRBJ2-3; clone size: NA; CDR3 protein: CASSLDWWTDTQYF; CDR3 DNA: TGTGCCAGCAGCTTAGATTGGTGGACAGATACGCAGTATTTT
V gene: TRBV18; D gene: NA; J gene: TRBJ2-7; clone size: NA; CDR3 protein: CASSPGATYEQYF; CDR3 DNA: TGTGCCAGCTCACCAGGGGCTACCTACGAGCAGTACTTC
V gene: TRBV5-1; D gene: NA; J gene: TRBJ1-2; clone size: few; CDR3 protein: CASSFGSTGRVKGYTF; CDR3 DNA: TGCGCCAGCAGCTTCGGTAGTACAGGGAGGGTTAAGGGCTACACCTTC
V gene: TRBV4-2; D gene: TRBD1; J gene: TRBJ1-1; clone size: NA; CDR3 protein: CASSQGRTGAAFF; CDR3 DNA: TGTGCCAGCAGCCAAGGTAGGACAGGTGCAGCTTTCTTT
V gene: TRBV18; D gene: TRBD1; J gene: TRBJ1-5; clone size: NA; CDR3 protein: CASSPTRGQGSRDQPQHF; CDR3 DNA: TGTGCCAGCTCACCTACCAGAGGACAGGGAAGTAGGGATCAGCCCCAGCATTTT
V gene: TRBV5-5; D gene: NA; J gene: TRBJ2-2; clone size: NA; CDR3 protein: CASSFIPELNTGELFF; CDR3 DNA: TGTGCCAGCAGCTTCATACCAGAGTTGAACACCGGGGAGCTGTTTTTT
V gene: TRBV7-3; D gene: TRBD1; J gene: TRBJ2-2; clone size: NA; CDR3 protein: CASSLPGQGFPWRTGELFF; CDR3 DNA: TGTGCCAGCAGCTTACCGGGACAGGGCTTCCCTTGGAGGACCGGGGAGCTGTTTTTT
V gene: TRBV28; D gene: TRBD1; J gene: TRBJ1-2; clone size: NA; CDR3 protein: CASSSPGQGPRGYTF; CDR3 DNA: TGTGCCAGCAGTTCTCCGGGACAGGGACCTCGCGGCTACACCTTC
V gene: TRBV9; D gene: NA; J gene: TRBJ2-7; clone size: NA; CDR3 protein: CASSVGGQAGGYEQYF; CDR3 DNA: TGTGCCAGCAGCGTAGGGGGCCAGGCCGGGGGCTACGAGCAGTACTTC